These 14 T cell receptor beta chains share one sample of origin, sequenced in a study of lymphopenia after photon versus proton radiotherapy. Only in-frame clones appear in the TCRdb table, and some are missing; sequencing was by immunoSEQ multiplex PCR. The sample yields 150,000 to 200,000 clones, less than 90% seen once. Source: peripheral blood, taken from a patient treated with photon-based radiotherapy. The receptor set was obtained from a middle-aged man with gastric cancer.

This chain connects TRBV5-8 to TRBJ2-5; D gene unclear. Trimming pared 0 bases from V and 3 bases from J, leaving 9 bases between. Germline CDR1 is SGHTS and CDR2 is YDEGEE. This CDR3 is built from 14 residues. In nucleotides, the CDR3 is TGTGCCAGCAGCTTGGGACATACCAAAGAGACCCAGTACTTC. Protein product: CASSLGHTKETQYF. The full variable domain, rest sourced from reference TRBV5-8 and TRBJ2-5, is EAGVTQSPTHLIKTRGQQATLRCSPISGHTSVYWYQQALGLGLQFLLWYDEGEERNRGNFPPRFSGRQFPNYSSELNVNALELEDSALYLCASSLGHTKETQYFGPGTRLLVL.

This clone was seen just once. V usage is TRBV27 and J usage is TRBJ1-3, with no clear D. V gave up 8 bases and J gave up 3 bases, with 5 bases separating them. This CDR3 is 11 amino acids long. Germline V CDR1 and CDR2: MNHEY, SMNVEV (reference sequence). CDR3 sequence (DNA): TGTGCCAGCTGCTTTGGAAACACCATATATTTT. Translated, it gives CASCFGNTIYF.

The chain is built from TRBV6-6 and TRBJ1-1, with D possibly TRBD1 on 5 matching bases. This CDR3 is built from 13 residues. Germline V CDR1 and CDR2: MNHNY, SVGAGI (reference sequence). Trimming pared 5 bases from V and 1 base from J, leaving 8 bases between. The CDR3 region is CASSKGQNTEAFF. The CDR3 DNA sequence: TGTGCCAGCAGTAAAGGACAGAACACTGAAGCTTTCTTT.

Here the CDR3 DNA reads TGTGCCAGCAGCCAAGTTGGCTCTAACTATGGCTACACCTTC. Translating gives CASSQVGSNYGYTF. The chain carries TRBV4-2 and TRBJ1-2; no firm D call. The CDR3 length is 14 residues. CDR1 is LGHNA, CDR2 YNFKEQ, per germline. V was clipped by 1 base and J by 0 bases, with 6 bases between them.

This clone was detected a few times. V and J are TRBV7-9 and TRBJ1-2; unclear D gene. The CDR3 has 13 amino acids. Germline CDR1 is SEHNR and CDR2 is FQNEAQ (reference sequence). The ends were cut back, 5 bases at V and 2 bases at J, with 9 bases in the middle. Written as DNA, the CDR3 is TGTGCCAGCAGCGGCCCCCGGAACTATGGCTACACCTTC. It translates to CASSGPRNYGYTF.

This rearrangement joins TRBV29-1 to TRBJ2-7, with 8 bases identical to TRBD1. Germline V gene data show CDR1 as SQVTM and CDR2 as ANQGSEA. The CDR3 is 12 amino acids. With 7 bases clipped from V and 5 bases from J, the junction kept 7 bases outside the gene matches. The CDR3 loop reads CSAWDRFNEQYF. CDR3 nucleotide sequence: TGCAGCGCCTGGGACAGGTTCAACGAGCAGTACTTC.

This sequence joins TRBV10-3 and TRBJ1-2, with D perhaps matching TRBD1 (5 bases). Germline V gene lookup returns CDR1 ENHRY and CDR2 SYGVKD. V was pared by 11 bases and J by 6 bases, with 19 bases between. CDR3 length: 13 residues. The CDR3 is CAAKARETDGYTF. The CDR3 DNA reads as TGTGCCGCGAAGGCCAGGGAGACAGATGGCTACACCTTC.

The J gene is TRBJ1-1, the V gene TRBV18; possible D gene TRBD1, 5 bases. Deletions cut 3 bases from V and 6 bases from J, with 8 bases between. The CDR3 sequence is 12 residues long. The germline gives CDR1 KGHSH, CDR2 LQKENI. CDR3 coding DNA: TGTGCCAGCTCACCGGGGGTATCTGAAGCTTTCTTT. Translating it yields CASSPGVSEAFF.

The chain carries TRBV9 and TRBJ2-3; 13 bases align to TRBD2. This CDR3 is built from 17 residues. The germline V gene has CDR1 SGDLS and CDR2 YYNGEE. With 0 bases clipped from V and 2 bases from J, the junction kept 3 bases outside the gene matches. In nucleotides, the CDR3 is TGTGCCAGCAGCGTAGGACTAGCGGGAGGTTCCACAGATACGCAGTATTTT. Protein sequence: CASSVGLAGGSTDTQYF.

This chain uses TRBV6-5 with TRBJ2-2; D may match TRBD1 or TRBD2 (7 bases each). The CDR3 consists of 16 residues. Germline CDR1 is MNHEY and CDR2 is SVGAGI. Trimming shortened V by 2 bases and J by 2 bases, and 12 bases separated the two germline ends. This chain's CDR3 is CASSYQRDRNTGELFF. CDR3 coding DNA: TGTGCCAGCAGTTACCAGCGGGACAGAAACACCGGGGAGCTGTTTTTT.

The genes are TRBV19 and TRBJ1-2; D gene unclear. V lost 5 bases, J lost 6 bases, and 10 bases lay in between. Germline values: CDR1 LNHDA, CDR2 SQIVND (reference sequence). The CDR3 length is 12 residues. CDR3: CASSLRTDGYTF. CDR3 nucleotides: TGTGCCAGTAGTCTCCGGACGGATGGCTACACCTTC. The full variable domain, completed using reference TRBV19 and TRBJ1-2, is DGGITQSPKYLFRKEGQNVTLSCEQNLNHDAMYWYRQDPGQGLRLIYYSQIVNDFQKGDIAEGYSVSREKKESFPLTVTSAQKNPTAFYLCASSLRTDGYTFGSGTRLTVV.

J is TRBJ2-7 and V is TRBV4-1; D remains ambiguous. Trimming cost V 1 base and J 0 bases, with 10 bases left between them. The CDR3 sequence is 15 residues long. CDR1 is MGHRA, CDR2 YSYEKL, per germline. The CDR3 bases are TGCGCCAGCAGCCAAGGACTTCACCCCTCCTACGAGCAGTACTTC. It specifies CASSQGLHPSYEQYF.

This clone appeared a single time. The chain has TRBV6-1 and TRBJ2-7; unclear D gene. The germline V gene encodes CDR1 MNHNS and CDR2 SASEGT. V was cut by 2 bases and J by 0 bases, with 14 bases left in between. The CDR3 has 16 amino acids. CDR3 DNA: TGTGCCAGCAGTGAATTAGGTTACGAGAGCTCCTACGAGCAGTACTTC. It is translated as CASSELGYESSYEQYF.

The J gene is TRBJ2-7, the V gene TRBV25-1, with unresolved D. V was pared by 1 base and J by 2 bases, with 9 bases between. CDR3 length equals 14 residues. Germline CDR1 and CDR2: MGHDK and SYGVNS. CDR3 sequence reads: CASSESGRTYEQYF. The CDR3 DNA sequence: TGTGCCAGCAGTGAATCGGGCAGAACCTACGAGCAGTACTTC.